These 27 T cell receptor beta chains originate from one sample sequenced in a study of a mutant IDH1 vaccine in newly diagnosed glioma. No antigen is known for these receptors. This table comes from immunoSEQ multiplex PCR, and its TCRdb copy is limited to in-frame clones, with some not included. Of some 130,000 clones listed, over 75% were seen once; the top ten hold around 5.5%. Time point specified: week 11, during vaccination. It was 300 ug of mutant IDH1 20-mer peptide that made up each vaccine dose, given with topical imiquimod. The specimen was PBMCs, collected from a glioma patient whose treatment included an IDH1 peptide vaccine. Source of these receptors: a man aged 35 to 55 with glioma.

This chain uses TRBV10-2 with TRBJ2-5, with 8 bases aligning to TRBD1. CDR1 is WSHSY and CDR2 is SAAADI in the germline V gene. V shed 6 bases, J shed 5 bases, and the junction held 8 bases outside the gene matches. The CDR3 covers 14 residues. The CDR3 DNA reads as TGCGCCAGCAGAGATCAGGGGGCCTACGAGACCCAGTACTTC. Amino acid sequence: CASRDQGAYETQYF.

The chain joins TRBV6-1 to TRBJ2-2; maybe TRBD1 (5 bases). Trimming removed 2 bases at V and 5 bases at J, with 9 bases between. Germline-derived CDR1 and CDR2 are MNHNS and SASEGT. The CDR3 is 14 amino acids. This CDR3 reads CASSELGRTGELFF. CDR3 DNA sequence: TGTGCCAGCAGTGAATTGGGGCGAACCGGGGAGCTGTTTTTT.

J is TRBJ1-5 and V is TRBV29-1; D remains ambiguous. Germline V lookup: CDR1 SQVTM, CDR2 ANQGSEA. V lost 0 bases to trimming and J lost 7 bases, with 10 bases between them. This CDR3 spans 13 amino acids. DNA for the CDR3: TGCAGCGTTGAAGACCCCCCGGACCAGCCCCAGCATTTT. It codes for CSVEDPPDQPQHF.

The table lists this clone with a count of one. Here the CDR3 reads CASSSVEGGYGYTF. CDR3 in DNA: TGTGCCAGCAGTAGTGTGGAGGGTGGGTATGGCTACACCTTC. The chain recombines TRBV5-4 with TRBJ1-2, with no clear D. V was trimmed by 5 bases and J by 5 bases, leaving 16 bases between them. In germline, CDR1 is SGHNT, CDR2 YYREEE (reference sequence). This CDR3 contains 14 residues.

V is TRBV28 and J is TRBJ1-3; tentative D call: TRBD1 (5 bases). Between the trimmed V and J ends, which lost 5 bases and 4 bases, there was a span of 15 bases. Germline loops: CDR1 MDHEN, CDR2 SYDVKM. The length of the CDR3 is 15 residues. This CDR3 reads CASSQTTGVGNTIYF. As DNA, the CDR3 is TGTGCCAGCAGTCAAACCACAGGTGTCGGAAACACCATATATTTT.

This rearrangement joins TRBV7-2 to TRBJ2-3, with 10 positions matching TRBD2. J gave up 9 bases and V 1 base, and 10 bases lay outside the gene matches. Per germline, CDR1 SGHTA and CDR2 FQGNSA. The CDR3 has 16 amino acids. The CDR3 region has the DNA TGTGCCAGCAGCTTAGGACCCAGCGGGGGGGATGAGACGCAGTATTTT. Its translation: CASSLGPSGGDETQYF.

This chain joins TRBV4-2 and TRBJ2-7; D call uncertain. V lost 0 bases and J 3 bases, leaving 12 bases between the germline ends. Germline-derived CDR1 and CDR2 are LGHNA and YNFKEQ. The CDR3 extends over 15 amino acids. Here the CDR3 DNA reads TGTGCCAGCAGCCAAGAAGAGAGGAAGGGCTACGAGCAGTACTTC. This translates into CASSQEERKGYEQYF.

This clone is a singleton in its sample. V usage is TRBV18 and J usage is TRBJ2-5; TRBD2 matches 7 bases. The CDR3 sequence is 14 residues long. V gave up 3 bases and J gave up 3 bases; unmatched junction bases: 4. The germline CDR1 and CDR2 sequences are KGHSH and LQKENI. The CDR3 loop is CASSPTSRKETQYF. The CDR3 coding sequence is TGTGCCAGCTCACCGACTAGCCGCAAAGAGACCCAGTACTTC.

This sequence joins TRBV7-9 and TRBJ1-4; D is uncertain. The V end was cut by 0 bases, the J end by 8 bases, with 7 bases between. The length of the CDR3 is 13 residues. Germline assignment: CDR1 SEHNR and CDR2 FQNEAQ (reference sequence). The CDR3 reads CASSLAGSEKLFF. CDR3 sequence (DNA): TGTGCCAGCAGCTTAGCCGGATCAGAAAAACTGTTTTTT.

The chain has TRBV7-2 and TRBJ2-2; D possibly corresponds to TRBD2 (6 bases). V dropped 1 base and J dropped 7 bases, with 10 bases sitting between them. CDR1 is SGHTA, CDR2 FQGNSA, per germline. The CDR3 has 14 amino acids. CDR3 sequence reads: CASSLDPAGGELFF. DNA of the CDR3: TGTGCCAGCAGCTTAGACCCAGCGGGCGGGGAGCTGTTTTTT.

The CDR3 DNA sequence: TGTGCCAGCAGCTTCAGGACAGAGTTGTCTGGAAACACCATATATTTT. Translation gives CASSFRTELSGNTIYF. The chain couples TRBV7-2 to TRBJ1-3, with a possible D match to TRBD1 (6 bases). Germline V lookup: CDR1 SGHTA, CDR2 FQGNSA. Trimming removed 3 bases at V and 1 base at J, with 13 bases between. CDR3 length: 16 amino acids.

The rearrangement joins TRBV6-1 to TRBJ1-2; D unresolved. Germline CDR1 and CDR2: MNHNS and SASEGT. The length of the CDR3 is 13 residues. The V end was cut by 3 bases, the J end by 0 bases, with 5 bases between. CDR3 loop: CASSDRANYGYTF. The CDR3 DNA is TGTGCCAGCAGTGATAGAGCTAACTATGGCTACACCTTC.

The gene calls are TRBV6-6 and TRBJ2-7, with unresolved D. The CDR3 spans 12 residues. CDR1 and CDR2 (germline): MNHNY, SVGAGI (reference sequence). V was cut by 6 bases and J by 3 bases, with 9 bases left in between. Here the CDR3 reads CASSDGYYEQYF. The CDR3 region has the DNA TGTGCCAGCAGCGACGGTTACTACGAGCAGTACTTC.

The rearrangement links TRBV5-1 to TRBJ1-2, with D possibly being TRBD1 (5 bases). This CDR3 has 15 residues. Trimming took 0 bases from V and 1 from J, leaving 10 bases between them. Germline CDR1 reads SGHRS; CDR2 reads YFSETQ. CDR3 protein: CASSLEAGVNYGYTF. DNA for the CDR3: TGCGCCAGCAGCTTGGAAGCGGGGGTTAACTATGGCTACACCTTC.

This chain joins TRBV9 and TRBJ2-7; the D is unclear. Germline V gives CDR1 SGDLS, CDR2 YYNGEE. Trimming left V 0 bases short and J 0 bases short, with 7 bases between. The CDR3 sequence is 14 residues long. CDR3 region: CASSVGSDSYEQYF. For the CDR3, the DNA is TGTGCCAGCAGCGTAGGAAGCGACTCCTACGAGCAGTACTTC.

The chain links TRBV10-1 to TRBJ2-2; D might be TRBD1 or TRBD2, each matching 5 bases. V lost 2 bases to trimming and J lost 2 bases, with 15 bases between them. Germline-derived CDR1 and CDR2 are WNHNN and SYGVQD (reference sequence). The CDR3 runs 17 residues. CDR3 DNA sequence: TGCGCCAGCAGTGAGGTCCCCCCGGGGCCCAACACCGGGGAGCTGTTTTTT. Translation: CASSEVPPGPNTGELFF.

This clone was recorded once. The chain combines TRBV4-2 with TRBJ1-3; no clear D. Trimming cost V 4 bases and J 3 bases, with 7 bases left between them. This CDR3 has 13 residues. The germline V gene encodes CDR1 LGHNA and CDR2 YNFKEQ. The CDR3 reads CASSPNIGNTIYF. The CDR3 nucleotides are TGTGCCAGCAGCCCGAACATTGGAAACACCATATATTTT.

The chain combines TRBV7-2 with TRBJ2-7; 9 bases are a match to TRBD1. V shed 5 bases and J 3 bases; nucleotides not matched to a gene: 17. CDR1 is SGHTA and CDR2 is FQGNSA in the germline V gene. The CDR3 totals 18 residues. CDR3 sequence: CASSHPRDRADNYYEQYF. CDR3 sequence (DNA): TGTGCCAGCAGCCATCCCCGGGACAGGGCCGATAACTACTACGAGCAGTACTTC.

This clone was detected only once. The J gene is TRBJ1-3, the V gene TRBV7-9; tentative D call: TRBD1 (5 bases). V was shortened by 5 bases and J by 3 bases, with 5 bases between the two germline ends. The CDR3 sequence is 12 residues long. Looked up from germline, CDR1 is SEHNR and CDR2 is FQNEAQ (reference sequence). This CDR3 reads CASSGGGNTIYF. The CDR3 region has the DNA TGTGCCAGCAGCGGGGGTGGAAACACCATATATTTT.

This clone has a handful of counts. The V and J genes are TRBV7-9 and TRBJ1-1; unclear D gene. Germline lookup yields CDR1 SEHNR and CDR2 FQNEAQ (reference sequence). V was trimmed by 5 bases and J by 11 bases, leaving 15 bases between them. The CDR3 loop spans 12 amino acids. For the CDR3, the DNA is TGTGCCAGCAGCCCACCCCTTGAGGTGGCTTTCTTT. Amino acids: CASSPPLEVAFF.

The genes are TRBV6-6 and TRBJ2-2; tentatively, D is TRBD2 (5 bases). Germline loops: CDR1 MNHNY, CDR2 SVGAGI (reference sequence). Trimming took 4 bases from V and 6 from J, leaving 18 bases between them. This CDR3 region has 16 residues. The CDR3 sequence: CASSSEVPRYAGELFF. The CDR3 nucleotides read TGTGCCAGCAGTTCGGAGGTTCCGCGTTACGCCGGGGAGCTGTTTTTT.

The J gene is TRBJ1-2, the V gene TRBV19; TRBD1 matches at 11 bases. The V gene end was trimmed by 5 bases and the J gene end by 6 bases; junction bases not matched to a gene: 14. This CDR3 region has 17 residues. Germline lookup yields CDR1 LNHDA and CDR2 SQIVND (reference sequence). Written as DNA, the CDR3 is TGTGCCAGTAGTTATCGGACAGGGGGCTCTTCAAATGATGGCTACACCTTC. Encoded protein: CASSYRTGGSSNDGYTF.

The rearrangement links TRBV29-1 to TRBJ2-5; 12 bases are shared with TRBD2. Per germline, CDR1 SQVTM and CDR2 ANQGSEA. CDR3 length: 15 residues. The junction had 4 bases not matched to a gene; V was cut back by 1 base and J by 4 bases. This chain's CDR3 is CSVEGLAGAGETQYF. The DNA of the CDR3 is TGCAGCGTTGAAGGACTAGCGGGGGCTGGAGAGACCCAGTACTTC.

This clone was recorded a few times. This chain uses TRBV7-3 with TRBJ1-3; D remains unclear. With 2 bases removed from V and 0 bases from J, the gap between germline ends came to 5 bases. This CDR3 contains 14 residues. From germline, CDR1 is SGHTA and CDR2 FQGTGA. DNA for the CDR3: TGTGCCAGCAGCTTAGGAGCCTCTGGAAACACCATATATTTT. This sequence encodes CASSLGASGNTIYF.

This clone is a singleton in its sample. The rearrangement links TRBV10-3 to TRBJ1-5, with D possibly matching TRBD1 (6 bases). Germline values: CDR1 ENHRY, CDR2 SYGVKD. Trimming shortened V by 3 bases and J by 3 bases, and 18 bases separated the two germline ends. This CDR3 region has 17 residues. The CDR3 protein is CAISDWGGATNNQPQHF. CDR3 in DNA: TGTGCCATCAGTGATTGGGGGGGCGCGACAAACAATCAGCCCCAGCATTTT.

The chain links TRBV11-2 to TRBJ2-7; D possibly corresponds to TRBD1 (6 bases). Trimming took off 3 bases at V and 6 bases at J, with 15 bases between the two ends. The germline gives CDR1 SGHAT, CDR2 FQNNGV. The CDR3 covers 14 residues. CDR3 loop: CASSFKQGSGEQYF. CDR3 coding DNA: TGTGCCAGCAGCTTCAAACAGGGATCTGGCGAGCAGTACTTC. Variable domain in full (rest from reference TRBV11-2 and TRBJ2-7): EAGVAQSPRYKIIEKRQSVAFWCNPISGHATLYWYQQILGQGPKLLIQFQNNGVVDDSQLPKDRFSAERLKGVDSTLKIQPAKLEDSAVYLCASSFKQGSGEQYFGPGTRLTVT.

J is TRBJ2-5 and V is TRBV6-6, with TRBD2 matching 8 bases. The trim removed 7 bases at V and 1 base at J, leaving 2 bases unmatched. Germline assignment: CDR1 MNHNY and CDR2 SVGAGI (reference sequence). This CDR3 contains 13 residues. CDR3 loop: CASKLAAQETQYF. For the CDR3, the DNA is TGTGCCAGCAAACTAGCGGCCCAAGAGACCCAGTACTTC.